This T cell receptor (beta chain) was identified during a study of cytomegalovirus exposure and HLA in healthy donors. PCR amplification relied on 60 Vbeta primers (plus 13 Jbeta primers). This table comes from immunoSEQ multiplex PCR, and its TCRdb copy is limited to in-frame clones, with some not included. The sample has 100,000 to 150,000 clones, 73% seen once. V shed 4 bases and J shed 0 bases, with 23 bases lying between them. This CDR3 has 19 residues. The receptor was isolated from a man in his sixties in good health and CMV-seropositive. The V call is TRBV5-3, the J call TRBJ2-1; D is perhaps TRBD2 (8 bases). TRBV5-3 is an open reading frame whose function is uncertain. Sequencing was done on a sample of PBMCs. CDR3 sequence: CARSLRLVAGQSSYNEQFF. The DNA for the CDR3 is TGTGCCAGAAGCCTTCGATTGGTAGCGGGACAGAGCTCCTACAATGAGCAGTTCTTC.